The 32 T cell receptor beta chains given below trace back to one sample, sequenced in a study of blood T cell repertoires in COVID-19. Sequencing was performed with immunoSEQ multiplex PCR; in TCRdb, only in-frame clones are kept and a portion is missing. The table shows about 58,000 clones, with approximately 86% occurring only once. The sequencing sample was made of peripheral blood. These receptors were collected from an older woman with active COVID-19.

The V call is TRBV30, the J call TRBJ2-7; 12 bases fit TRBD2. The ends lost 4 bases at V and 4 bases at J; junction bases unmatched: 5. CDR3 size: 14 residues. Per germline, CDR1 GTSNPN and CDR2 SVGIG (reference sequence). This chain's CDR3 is CAWMGLAGTYEQYF. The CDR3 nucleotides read TGTGCCTGGATGGGACTAGCGGGTACTTACGAGCAGTACTTC.

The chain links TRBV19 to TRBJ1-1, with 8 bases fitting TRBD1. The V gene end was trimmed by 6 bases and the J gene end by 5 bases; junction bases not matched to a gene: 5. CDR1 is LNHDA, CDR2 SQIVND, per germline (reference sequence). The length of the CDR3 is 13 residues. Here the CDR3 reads CASRDRGGTEAFF. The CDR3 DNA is TGTGCCAGTAGAGACAGGGGTGGAACTGAAGCTTTCTTT.

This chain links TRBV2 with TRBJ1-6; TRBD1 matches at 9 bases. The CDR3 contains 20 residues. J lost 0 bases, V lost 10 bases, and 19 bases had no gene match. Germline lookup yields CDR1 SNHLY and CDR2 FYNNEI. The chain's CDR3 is CATTPLTGGVYSSYNSPLHF. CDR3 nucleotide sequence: TGTGCCACCACACCACTTACAGGGGGCGTTTACAGCTCCTATAATTCACCCCTCCACTTT.

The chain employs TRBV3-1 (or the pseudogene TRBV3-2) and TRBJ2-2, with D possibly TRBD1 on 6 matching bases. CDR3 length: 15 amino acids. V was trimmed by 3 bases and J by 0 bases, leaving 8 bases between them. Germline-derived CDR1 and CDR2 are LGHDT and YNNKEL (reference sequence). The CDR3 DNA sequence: TGTGCCAGCAGCCAGGACAGTTCGAACACCGGGGAGCTGTTTTTT. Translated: CASSQDSSNTGELFF.

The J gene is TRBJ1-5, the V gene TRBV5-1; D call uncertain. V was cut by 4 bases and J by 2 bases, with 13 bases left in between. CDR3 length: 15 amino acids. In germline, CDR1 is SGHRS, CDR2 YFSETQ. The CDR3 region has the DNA TGCGCCAGCAGCCGGGATCCTGGACGCAATCAGCCCCAGCATTTT. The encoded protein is CASSRDPGRNQPQHF. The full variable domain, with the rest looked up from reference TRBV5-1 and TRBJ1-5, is KAGVTQTPRYLIKTRGQQVTLSCSPISGHRSVSWYQQTPGQGLQFLFEYFSETQRNKGNFPGRFSGRQFSNSRSEMNVSTLELGDSALYLCASSRDPGRNQPQHFGDGTRLSIL.

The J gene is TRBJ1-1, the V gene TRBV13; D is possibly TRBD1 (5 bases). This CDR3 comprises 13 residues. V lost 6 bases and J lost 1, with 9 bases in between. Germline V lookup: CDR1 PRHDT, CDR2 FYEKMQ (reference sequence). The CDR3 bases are TGTGCCAGCAGTTTGACAGAGAACACTGAAGCTTTCTTT. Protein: CASSLTENTEAFF.

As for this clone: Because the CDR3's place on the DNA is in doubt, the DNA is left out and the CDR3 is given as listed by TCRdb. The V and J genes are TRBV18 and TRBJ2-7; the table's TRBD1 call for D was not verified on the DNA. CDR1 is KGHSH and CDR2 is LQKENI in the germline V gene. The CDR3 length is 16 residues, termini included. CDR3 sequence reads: CASSPRSGQGSYQQYF.

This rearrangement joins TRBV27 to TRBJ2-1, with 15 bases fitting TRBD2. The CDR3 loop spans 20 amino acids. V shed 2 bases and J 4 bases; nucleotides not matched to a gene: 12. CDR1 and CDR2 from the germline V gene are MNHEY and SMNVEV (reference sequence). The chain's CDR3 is CASSLTPGLAGGPRYNEQFF. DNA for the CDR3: TGTGCCAGCAGTTTAACCCCCGGACTAGCGGGAGGGCCAAGGTACAATGAGCAGTTCTTC.

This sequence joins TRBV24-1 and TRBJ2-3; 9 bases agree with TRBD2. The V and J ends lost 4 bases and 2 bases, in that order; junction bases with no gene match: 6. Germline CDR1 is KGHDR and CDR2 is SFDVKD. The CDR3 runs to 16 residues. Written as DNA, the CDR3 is TGTGCCACCAGTGACCCGACTAGCGGATACACAGATACGCAGTATTTT. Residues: CATSDPTSGYTDTQYF.

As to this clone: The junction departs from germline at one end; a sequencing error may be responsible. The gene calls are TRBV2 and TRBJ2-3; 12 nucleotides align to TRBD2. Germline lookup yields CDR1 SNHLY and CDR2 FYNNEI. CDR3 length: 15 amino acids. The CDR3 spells CASKILAGGTNTQYF. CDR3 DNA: TGTGCCAGCAAAATACTAGCGGGAGGCACAAATACGCAGTATTTT. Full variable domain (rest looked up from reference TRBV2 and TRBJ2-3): EPEVTQTPSHQVTQMGQEVILRCVPISNHLYFYWYRQILGQKVEFLVSFYNNEISEKSEIFDDQFSVERPDGSNFTLKIRSTKLEDSAMYFCASKILAGGTNTQYFGPGTRLTVL.

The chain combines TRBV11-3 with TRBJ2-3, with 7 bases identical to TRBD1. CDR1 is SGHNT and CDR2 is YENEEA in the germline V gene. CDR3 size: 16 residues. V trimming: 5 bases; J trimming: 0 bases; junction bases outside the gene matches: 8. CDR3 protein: CASSLGQKPSTDTQYF. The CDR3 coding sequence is TGTGCCAGCAGCCTGGGACAGAAACCTAGCACAGATACGCAGTATTTT.

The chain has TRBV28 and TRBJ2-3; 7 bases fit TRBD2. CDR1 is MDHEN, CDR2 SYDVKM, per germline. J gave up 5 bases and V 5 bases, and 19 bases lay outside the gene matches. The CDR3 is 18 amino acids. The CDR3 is CASSGRRGVVGSLDTQYF. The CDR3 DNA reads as TGTGCCAGCAGTGGCCGCCGGGGGGTGGTCGGGAGCTTAGATACGCAGTATTTT.

CDR3 sequence (DNA): TGTGCCAGCAGTGAGGGGACAGCAGCTAACTATGGCTACACCTTC. Translated: CASSEGTAANYGYTF. The rearrangement uses TRBV28 and TRBJ1-2, with TRBD1 matching over 7 bases. The CDR3 contains 15 residues. Germline V gene data show CDR1 as MDHEN and CDR2 as SYDVKM. V was pared by 5 bases and J by 0 bases, with 6 bases of the junction left unmatched.

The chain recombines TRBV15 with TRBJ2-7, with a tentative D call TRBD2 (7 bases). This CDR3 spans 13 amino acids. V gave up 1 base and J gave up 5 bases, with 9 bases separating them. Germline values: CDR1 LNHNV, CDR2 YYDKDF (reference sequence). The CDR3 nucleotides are TGTGCCACCAGCAGAGGGGGGGGCCACGAGCAGTACTTC. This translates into CATSRGGGHEQYF.

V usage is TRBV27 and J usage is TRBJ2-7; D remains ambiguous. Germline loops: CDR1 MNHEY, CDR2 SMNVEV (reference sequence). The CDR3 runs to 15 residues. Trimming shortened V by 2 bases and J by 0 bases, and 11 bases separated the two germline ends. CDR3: CASSLTRHHSYEQYF. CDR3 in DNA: TGTGCCAGCAGTTTAACCAGACACCACTCCTACGAGCAGTACTTC.

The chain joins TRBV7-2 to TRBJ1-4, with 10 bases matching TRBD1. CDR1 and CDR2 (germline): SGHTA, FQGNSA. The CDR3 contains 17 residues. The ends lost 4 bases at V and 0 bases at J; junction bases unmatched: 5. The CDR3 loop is CASSSRGTGATNEKLFF. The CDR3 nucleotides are TGTGCCAGCAGCTCCCGAGGGACAGGGGCAACTAATGAAAAACTGTTTTTT.

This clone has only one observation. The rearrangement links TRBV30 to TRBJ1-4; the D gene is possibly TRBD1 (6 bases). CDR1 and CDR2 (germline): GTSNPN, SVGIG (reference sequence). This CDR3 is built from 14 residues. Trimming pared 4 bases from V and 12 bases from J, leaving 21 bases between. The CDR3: CAWNSGAGEVELFF. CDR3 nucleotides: TGTGCCTGGAACTCAGGGGCCGGAGAAGTGGAACTGTTTTTT.

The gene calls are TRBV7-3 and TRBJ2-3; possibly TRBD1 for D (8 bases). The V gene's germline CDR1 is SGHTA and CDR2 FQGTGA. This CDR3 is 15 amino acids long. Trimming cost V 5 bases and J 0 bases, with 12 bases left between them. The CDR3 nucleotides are TGTGCCAGCAGCGTACAGGGGGGGAGCACAGATACGCAGTATTTT. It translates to CASSVQGGSTDTQYF.

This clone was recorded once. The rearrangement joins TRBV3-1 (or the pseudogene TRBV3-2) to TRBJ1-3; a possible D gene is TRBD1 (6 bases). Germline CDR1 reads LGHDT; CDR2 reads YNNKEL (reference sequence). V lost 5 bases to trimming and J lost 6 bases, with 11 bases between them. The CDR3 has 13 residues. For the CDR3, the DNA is TGTGCCAGCAGCTTAAACAGGGAAAACACCATATATTTT. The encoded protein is CASSLNRENTIYF.

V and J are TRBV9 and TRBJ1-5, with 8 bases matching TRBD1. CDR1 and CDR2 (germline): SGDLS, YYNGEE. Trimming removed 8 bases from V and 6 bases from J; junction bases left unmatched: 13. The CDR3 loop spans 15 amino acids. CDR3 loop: CARFRQGRNPQPQHF. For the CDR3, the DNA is TGTGCCAGATTTAGACAGGGGAGGAATCCTCAGCCCCAGCATTTT.

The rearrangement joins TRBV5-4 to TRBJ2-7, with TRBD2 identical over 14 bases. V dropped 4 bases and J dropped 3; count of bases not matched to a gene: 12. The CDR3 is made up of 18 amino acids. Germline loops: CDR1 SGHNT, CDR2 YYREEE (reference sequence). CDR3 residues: CASSVMTGLAGENYEQYF. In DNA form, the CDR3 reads TGTGCCAGCAGCGTTATGACGGGACTAGCGGGAGAGAACTACGAGCAGTACTTC. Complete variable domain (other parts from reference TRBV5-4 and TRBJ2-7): ETGVTQSPTHLIKTRGQQVTLRCSSQSGHNTVSWYQQALGQGPQFIFQYYREEENGRGNFPPRFSGLQFPNYSSELNVNALELDDSALYLCASSVMTGLAGENYEQYFGPGTRLTVT.

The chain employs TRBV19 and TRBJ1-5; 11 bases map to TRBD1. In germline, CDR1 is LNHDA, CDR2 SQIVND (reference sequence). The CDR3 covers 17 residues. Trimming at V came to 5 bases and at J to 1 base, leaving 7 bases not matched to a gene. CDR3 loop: CASSDGQGARSNQPQHF. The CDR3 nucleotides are TGTGCCAGTAGTGACGGACAGGGGGCGAGGAGCAATCAGCCCCAGCATTTT.

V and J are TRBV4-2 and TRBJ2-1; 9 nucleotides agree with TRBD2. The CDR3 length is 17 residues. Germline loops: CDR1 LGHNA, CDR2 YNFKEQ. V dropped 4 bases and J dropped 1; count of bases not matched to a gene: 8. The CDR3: CASSPGLASSSYNEQFF. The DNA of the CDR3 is TGTGCCAGCAGCCCGGGACTAGCCTCCTCGTCCTACAATGAGCAGTTCTTC.

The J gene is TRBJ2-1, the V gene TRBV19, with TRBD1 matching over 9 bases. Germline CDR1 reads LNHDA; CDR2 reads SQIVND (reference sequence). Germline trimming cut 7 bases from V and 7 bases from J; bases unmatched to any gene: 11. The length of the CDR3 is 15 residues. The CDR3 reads CASIGTGRVINEQFF. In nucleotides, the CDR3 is TGTGCCAGTATCGGGACAGGGCGTGTGATAAATGAGCAGTTCTTC.

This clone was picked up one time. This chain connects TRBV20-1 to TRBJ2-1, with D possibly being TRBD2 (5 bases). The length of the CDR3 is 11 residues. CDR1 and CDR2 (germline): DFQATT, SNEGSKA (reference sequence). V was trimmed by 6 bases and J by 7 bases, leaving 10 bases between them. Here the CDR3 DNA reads TGCAGTGCCGAGGGCGGGAATGAGCAGTTCTTC. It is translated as CSAEGGNEQFF.

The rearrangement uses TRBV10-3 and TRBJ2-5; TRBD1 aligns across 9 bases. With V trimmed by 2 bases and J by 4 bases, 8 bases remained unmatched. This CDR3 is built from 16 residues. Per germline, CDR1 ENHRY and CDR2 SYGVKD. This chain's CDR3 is CAISERTGGALETQYF. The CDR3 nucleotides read TGTGCCATCAGTGAGAGAACAGGGGGCGCGTTAGAGACCCAGTACTTC.

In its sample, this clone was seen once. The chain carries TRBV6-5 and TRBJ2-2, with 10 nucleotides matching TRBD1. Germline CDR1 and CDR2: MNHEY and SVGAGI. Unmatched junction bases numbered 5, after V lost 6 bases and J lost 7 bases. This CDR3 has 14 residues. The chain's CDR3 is CASRDRGIIGELFF. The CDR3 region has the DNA TGTGCCAGCAGGGACAGGGGGATCATCGGGGAGCTGTTTTTT.

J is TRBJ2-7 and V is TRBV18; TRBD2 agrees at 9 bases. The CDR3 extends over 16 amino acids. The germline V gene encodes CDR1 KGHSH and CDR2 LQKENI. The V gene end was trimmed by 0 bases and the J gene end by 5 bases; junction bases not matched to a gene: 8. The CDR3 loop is CASSPPPASGNHEQYF. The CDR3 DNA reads TGTGCCAGCTCACCACCGCCCGCTAGCGGGAACCACGAGCAGTACTTC.

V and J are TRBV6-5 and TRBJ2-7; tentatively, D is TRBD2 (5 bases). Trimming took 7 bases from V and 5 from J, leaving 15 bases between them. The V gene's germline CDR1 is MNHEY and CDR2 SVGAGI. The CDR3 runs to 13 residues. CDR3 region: CASISEVSNEQYF. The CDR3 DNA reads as TGTGCCAGCATCTCGGAGGTATCGAACGAGCAGTACTTC.

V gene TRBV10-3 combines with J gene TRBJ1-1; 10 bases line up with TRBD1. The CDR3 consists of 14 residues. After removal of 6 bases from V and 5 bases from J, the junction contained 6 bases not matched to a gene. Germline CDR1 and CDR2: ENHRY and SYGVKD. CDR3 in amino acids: CAISLEDRGTEAFF. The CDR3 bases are TGTGCCATCAGCCTTGAGGACAGGGGGACTGAAGCTTTCTTT.

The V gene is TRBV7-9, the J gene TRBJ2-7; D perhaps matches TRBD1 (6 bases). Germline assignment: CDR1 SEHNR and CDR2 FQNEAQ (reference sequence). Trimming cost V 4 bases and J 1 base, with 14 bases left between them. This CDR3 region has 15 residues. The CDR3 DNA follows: TGTGCCAGCAGCTCCGGGACAAAGCTTTCCTACGAGCAGTACTTC. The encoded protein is CASSSGTKLSYEQYF.

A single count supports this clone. CDR3 nucleotide sequence: TGTGCCAGCAGCACCGGGACAGGGGGCTACGAGCAGTACTTC. It yields the protein CASSTGTGGYEQYF. This sequence joins TRBV11-2 and TRBJ2-7, with 11 bases aligning to TRBD1. Germline V gives CDR1 SGHAT, CDR2 FQNNGV. CDR3 length: 14 residues. With 5 bases clipped from V and 3 bases from J, the junction kept 3 bases outside the gene matches.